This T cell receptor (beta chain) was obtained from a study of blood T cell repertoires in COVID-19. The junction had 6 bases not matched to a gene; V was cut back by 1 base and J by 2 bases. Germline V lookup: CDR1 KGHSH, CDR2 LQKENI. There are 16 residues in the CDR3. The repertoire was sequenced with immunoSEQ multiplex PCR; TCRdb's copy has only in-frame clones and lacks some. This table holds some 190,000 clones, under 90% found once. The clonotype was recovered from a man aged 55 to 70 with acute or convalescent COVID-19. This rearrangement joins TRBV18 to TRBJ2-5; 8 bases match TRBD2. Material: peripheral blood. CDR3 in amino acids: CASSPLGSGAQETQYF. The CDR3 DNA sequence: TGTGCCAGCTCACCACTAGGTAGCGGGGCACAAGAGACCCAGTACTTC.